The 16 T cell receptor beta chains below all came from one sample that was sequenced in a study of breast tumors, draining lymph nodes, adjacent tissues. TCRdb fed the multiplex PCR reads into MiXCR, producing one record per CDR3 protein. The sample has tens of thousands of distinct CDR3 sequences, approximately 45% seen once. Sequencing was performed on breast tumor tissue. Source of these receptors: a female donor with breast cancer. Some clones in this sample may be carry-over from other donors' samples.

This clonotype qualifies as medium-sized. CDR3 coding DNA: TGTGCCAGCAGCCGGACAGGGGTGGAGACCCAGTACTTC. Its translation: CASSRTGVETQYF. This chain uses TRBV5-5 with TRBJ2-5; the match to TRBD1 covers 9 bases. This CDR3 has 13 residues. The germline V gene has CDR1 SGHKS and CDR2 YYEKEE (reference sequence). V lost 4 bases, J lost 5 bases, and 3 bases stayed unmatched.

The rearrangement joins TRBV11-2 to TRBJ2-5; the D gene is possibly TRBD1 (5 bases). The CDR3 loop spans 13 amino acids. Between the trimmed V and J ends, which lost 4 bases and 4 bases, there was a span of 10 bases. Germline V gene data show CDR1 as SGHAT and CDR2 as FQNNGV. CDR3 region: CASSSSQGETQYF. The CDR3, as DNA: TGTGCCAGCAGCTCCTCTCAGGGAGAGACCCAGTACTTC.

This clonotype was detected ten times or more. This chain uses TRBV7-9 with TRBJ2-2, with D hard to call. The CDR3 is 16 amino acids. V shed 0 bases and J shed 0 bases, with 8 bases lying between them. Germline CDR1 SEHNR, CDR2 FQNEAQ (reference sequence). The CDR3 nucleotides are TGTGCCAGCAGCTTAGCCGGTGGGCCGAACACCGGGGAGCTGTTTTTT. This sequence encodes CASSLAGGPNTGELFF.

This clonotype was seen repeatedly, ten times or more. The chain employs TRBV5-8 and TRBJ1-5, with TRBD1 as a possible D gene (5 bases). Between the trimmed V and J ends, which lost 1 base and 5 bases, there was a span of 7 bases. CDR1 and CDR2 (germline): SGHTS, YDEGEE. There are 13 residues in the CDR3. This chain's CDR3 is CASSLTRDQPQHF. The CDR3, as DNA: TGTGCCAGCAGCTTGACCAGGGATCAGCCCCAGCATTTT. Supplemented by reference TRBV5-8 and TRBJ1-5, the full variable domain reads EAGVTQSPTHLIKTRGQQATLRCSPISGHTSVYWYQQALGLGLQFLLWYDEGEERNRGNFPPRFSGRQFPNYSSELNVNALELEDSALYLCASSLTRDQPQHFGDGTRLSIL.

This clonotype was found many times. The gene calls are TRBV30 and TRBJ1-5; D is possibly TRBD1 (5 bases). Trimming took 1 base from V and 3 from J, leaving 13 bases between them. The CDR3 loop spans 15 amino acids. Per germline, CDR1 GTSNPN and CDR2 SVGIG (reference sequence). This chain's CDR3 is CAWSAPGGTNQPQHF. CDR3 nucleotide sequence: TGTGCCTGGAGTGCCCCGGGAGGGACCAATCAGCCCCAGCATTTT.

In regard to this clonotype: One end of the junction varies from germline; a read error may be responsible. This sequence joins TRBV7-2 and TRBJ1-1; 9 bases agree with TRBD1. The germline V gene encodes CDR1 SGHTA and CDR2 FQGNSA. The CDR3 loop spans 14 amino acids. The CDR3 DNA reads TGTGCCGGCAGACGACAGGGGGATATCACTGAAGCTTTCTTT. Translation gives CAGRRQGDITEAFF.

The genes are TRBV7-9 and TRBJ1-6; the match to TRBD1 covers 9 bases. Germline lookup yields CDR1 SEHNR and CDR2 FQNEAQ (reference sequence). Trimming at V came to 5 bases and at J to 10 bases, leaving 9 bases not matched to a gene. CDR3 length: 15 amino acids. CDR3 DNA: TGTGCCAGCAGCGTCTCCGGGACAGGGCGGTCACCCCTCCACTTT. Translation gives CASSVSGTGRSPLHF.

This clonotype was detected many times. The V call is TRBV2, the J call TRBJ2-5, with a weak D call TRBD1 (5 bases). Germline V lookup: CDR1 SNHLY, CDR2 FYNNEI. This CDR3 region has 13 residues. Trimming cost V 8 bases and J 5 bases, with 15 bases left between them. The CDR3 loop reads CASQYDRRETQYF. The DNA for the CDR3 is TGTGCCAGCCAATATGACAGAAGGGAGACCCAGTACTTC.

The V and J genes are TRBV30 and TRBJ2-2, with D unresolved. The ends were cut back, 0 bases at V and 7 bases at J, with 3 bases in the middle. Germline CDR1 GTSNPN, CDR2 SVGIG (reference sequence). The CDR3 is made up of 11 amino acids. CDR3 protein: CAWSVLGELFF. The DNA for the CDR3 is TGTGCCTGGAGTGTTCTCGGGGAGCTGTTTTTT.

V gene TRBV24-1 combines with J gene TRBJ2-1; TRBD2 agrees at 12 bases. Germline V gives CDR1 KGHDR, CDR2 SFDVKD. There are 17 residues in the CDR3. Trimming removed 2 bases from V and 10 bases from J; junction bases left unmatched: 11. The CDR3 loop reads CATSDSWTSGVPREQFF. The CDR3 coding sequence is TGTGCCACCAGTGATTCTTGGACTAGCGGGGTCCCTAGGGAGCAGTTCTTC.

Many counts were recorded for this clonotype. V and J are TRBV12-3 or TRBV12-4 and TRBJ1-5; D unresolved. The V and J ends lost 5 bases and 3 bases respectively, with 11 bases between them. The CDR3 totals 14 residues. The CDR3 sequence is CASSLGRDNQPQHF. The CDR3, as DNA: TGTGCCAGCAGTCTGGGGAGGGACAATCAGCCCCAGCATTTT.

This clonotype has a handful of counts. A read error is likely, as this CDR3 ends without the conserved phenylalanine or tryptophan. No DNA is shown, since the ends of the CDR3 on it are uncertain; the CDR3 is the one TCRdb lists. The gene calls are TRBV10-1 and TRBJ2-7; TRBD2 is the table's D call and was not checked against the DNA. Germline lookup yields CDR1 WNHNN and CDR2 SYGVQD (reference sequence). The CDR3 numbers 9 amino acids, ends counted. The chain's CDR3 is CASSGGLAG.

This clonotype was seen only once. The chain couples TRBV7-9 to TRBJ2-5, with D perhaps TRBD1 (5 bases). Deletions cut 5 bases from V and 1 base from J, with 8 bases between. The CDR3 contains 13 residues. Germline V gene data show CDR1 as SEHNR and CDR2 as FQNEAQ (reference sequence). The CDR3 DNA follows: TGTGCCAGCAGCCAAGACAGCCAAGAGACCCAGTACTTC. Translation: CASSQDSQETQYF.

This clonotype came up many times. The chain is built from TRBV30 and TRBJ1-6, with D possibly TRBD1 on 5 matching bases. The V end lost 4 bases, the J end lost 9 bases, and 13 bases lay between the germline ends. The CDR3 spans 13 residues. Germline V CDR1 and CDR2: GTSNPN, SVGIG (reference sequence). The DNA for the CDR3 is TGTGCCTGGAACAATAGGGGCCCTTCACCCCTCCACTTT. Amino acid sequence: CAWNNRGPSPLHF.

Details on this clonotype: The limits of the CDR3 on the DNA are not certain, so only TCRdb's listed CDR3 is given. The chain links TRBV15 to TRBJ2-5; the D call in the table, TRBD2, was not verified against the DNA. Germline values: CDR1 LNHNV, CDR2 YYDKDF (reference sequence). The CDR3 is 23 amino acids in total, end residues counted. The CDR3: CAHPEDSSFYICSARGEDLAQYF.

Comments on this clonotype: One end of the junction fails to match germline, which may point to a read error. The chain has TRBV19 and TRBJ2-3; 8 bases are a match to TRBD2. CDR3 size: 17 residues. In germline, CDR1 is LNHDA, CDR2 SQIVND (reference sequence). The CDR3 loop is CVSSPRPAGDGSDTQYF. DNA for the CDR3: TGTGTCAGTAGTCCCCGGCCAGCGGGAGACGGGTCAGATACGCAGTATTTT. Using reference TRBV19 and TRBJ2-3 for the parts outside the CDR3, the full variable domain is DGGITQSPKYLFRKEGQNVTLSCEQNLNHDAMYWYRQDPGQGLRLIYYSQIVNDFQKGDIAEGYSVSREKKESFPLTVTSAQKNPTAFYLCVSSPRPAGDGSDTQYFGPGTRLTVL.